The clone carrying this TCR beta chain turned up a few times. Antigen unknown. Trimming at V came to 2 bases and at J to 4 bases, leaving 2 bases not matched to a gene. Germline V gene data show CDR1 as LGHDT and CDR2 as YNNKEL (reference sequence). This CDR3 has 14 residues. Donation came from healthy Caucasian individuals in Russia who were aged 6 to 90. The data originate from a study of blood T cells in healthy people across ages. It was with a sample-barcoded 5' primer and a J-beta primer mix that a second PCR of roughly 7 to 12 cycles was run. TCRdb re-analysed the 5' RACE reads in MiXCR, keeping a single row per CDR3 protein. The sample holds around 1,600,000 distinct CDR3 sequences, roughly 43% seen once. General study points: Diversity figures derived from one million T cells were judged to underestimate the true value.

The source of this sequence is a woman aged 18-29 years in good health. The rearrangement uses TRBV3-1 and TRBJ1-2; 9 bases fit TRBD1. Input material: blood. The CDR3 loop is CASSQLDRGYGYTF. CDR3 sequence (DNA): TGTGCCAGCAGCCAACTGGACAGGGGCTATGGCTACACCTTC.